The source of this T cell receptor (beta chain) is a study of spatial heterogeneity in lung cancer. Noted time point: sample taken at primary tumor resection. Unsorted samples of tumor, nontumor lung or frozen PBMC had their whole RNA sequenced. The CDR3 runs 15 residues. Germline trimming cut 6 bases from V and 3 bases from J; bases unmatched to any gene: 8. Germline V gene data show CDR1 as MRHNA and CDR2 as SNTAGT. A single record per CDR3 protein comes from TCRdb applying MiXCR to the 5' RACE reads. The sample holds over 45,000 distinct CDR3 sequences; over 4.5% are singletons and the top ten take around 10%.

The sequencing used PBMCs, collected at surgery. The receptor was derived from a male donor with early-stage non-small cell lung cancer. The chain uses TRBV6-4 and TRBJ2-3, with 8 bases identical to TRBD2. The chain's CDR3 is CASSPSGSLTDTQYF. The CDR3 DNA reads TGTGCCAGCAGCCCCAGCGGGAGTCTTACAGATACGCAGTATTTT.